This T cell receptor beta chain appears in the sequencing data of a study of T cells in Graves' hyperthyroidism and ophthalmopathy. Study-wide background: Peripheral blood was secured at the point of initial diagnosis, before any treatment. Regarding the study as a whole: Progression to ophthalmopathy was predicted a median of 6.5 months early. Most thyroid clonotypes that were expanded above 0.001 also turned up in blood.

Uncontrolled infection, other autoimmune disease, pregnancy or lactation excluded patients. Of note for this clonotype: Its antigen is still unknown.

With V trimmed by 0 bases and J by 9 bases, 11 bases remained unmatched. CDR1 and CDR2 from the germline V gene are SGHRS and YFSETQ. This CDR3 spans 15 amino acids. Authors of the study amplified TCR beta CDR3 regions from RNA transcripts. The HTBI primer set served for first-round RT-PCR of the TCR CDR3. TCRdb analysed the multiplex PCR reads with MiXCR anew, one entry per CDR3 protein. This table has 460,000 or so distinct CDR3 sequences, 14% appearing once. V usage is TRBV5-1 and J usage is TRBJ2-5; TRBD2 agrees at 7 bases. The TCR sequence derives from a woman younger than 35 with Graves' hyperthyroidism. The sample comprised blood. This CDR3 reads CASSLEAGPVGAQYF. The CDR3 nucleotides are TGCGCCAGCAGCTTGGAAGCGGGACCCGTCGGGGCCCAGTACTTC.